This T cell receptor (beta chain) was profiled in a study of shared clonotypes between healthy human individuals. Study findings and constraints: The naive CD4 repertoires of four donors were compared, and roughly 5% of clonotypes were shared. Clonotypes shared by all four donors outscored non-shared clonotypes in generation probability. Sampling covered nothing but blood. Tissue TCR repertoires likely differ from those found in blood.

Looked up from germline, CDR1 is MNHEY and CDR2 is SVGAGI. Trimming shortened V by 0 bases and J by 2 bases, and 10 bases separated the two germline ends. This CDR3 spans 15 amino acids. Positive CCR7 selection of CD45RO-negative cells yielded the naive CD8 cells, and terminally differentiated effector memory CD45RA+ cells were excluded. Worth noting for this clone: What it binds is unknown.

When replicate PCRs were run on sorted subsets, they used about 200 ng DNA, some 30,000 T cell genomes. Sequencing was performed with immunoSEQ multiplex PCR; in TCRdb, only in-frame clones are kept and a portion is missing. The table has approximately 1.9 million clones, 90% to 95% seen once; the top ten hold about 1.6%. This receptor was taken from a man between 18 and 29 years old in good health. Some clones in this sample may be carry-over from other donors' samples. Sequenced material: naive CD8+ T cells from PBMCs. The genes are TRBV6-5 and TRBJ1-2; D is possibly TRBD1 (5 bases). The DNA for the CDR3 is TGTGCCAGCAGTTACTCTGCCGCAGGGAACTATGGCTACACCTTC. It translates to CASSYSAAGNYGYTF.